This record covers a single TCR beta chain. Its antigen remains unknown. TCRdb re-derived calls from the 5' RACE reads in MiXCR, one entry per CDR3 protein. This table holds under 200,000 distinct CDR3 sequences, 10% to 15% found once. These data originate in a study of T-cell memory formation after mild COVID-19. The wider study: Clusters were largely donor specific.

Per germline, CDR1 MNHNS and CDR2 SASEGT. V gave up 3 bases and J gave up 15 bases; unmatched junction bases: 10. This CDR3 region has 14 residues. The study's findings and limits: Researchers report contracting CD4+ clones mostly in CM and EM, with CD8+ clones in EMRA.

The receptor was isolated from a man younger than 30 who had mild COVID-19 (a few samples of this study predate the infection). Cell type and time point are not known. Sequences were obtained from PBMCs or a T cell subset sorted from them (not recorded which). The chain joins TRBV6-1 to TRBJ2-2, with 10 bases aligning to TRBD1. The CDR3 sequence is CASSDERGQGRLFF. CDR3 sequence (DNA): TGTGCCAGCAGTGATGAAAGGGGACAGGGGAGGTTGTTTTTT.